The sequence of this T cell receptor (beta chain) was determined in a study of shared clonotypes between healthy human individuals. General study results and limits: Larger estimated richness was generally recorded for naive subsets relative to memory subsets.

Per the germline V gene, CDR1 is MNHEY and CDR2 is SVGAGI. CDR3 length: 14 residues. With V trimmed by 7 bases and J by 7 bases, 12 bases remained unmatched. This clone appeared a single time. The antigen remains unidentified. Profiling relied on immunoSEQ multiplex PCR, and the TCRdb table lists in-frame clones only, not all of them. The data show more than 850,000 clones, approximately 78% seen once. The source material was memory CD4+ T cells from PBMCs. The subset denotes: CD45RA-negative fraction. The clonotype was recovered from a man aged 18 to 30 in good health. Some clones in this sample may be carry-over from other donors' samples. The rearrangement joins TRBV6-5 to TRBJ1-2; TRBD1 matches at 7 bases. CDR3 sequence (DNA): TGTGCCAGCACCCCTAGGATAGGGGGCCTTGGCTACACCTTC. It yields the protein CASTPRIGGLGYTF.